What follows is one T cell receptor (beta chain) and its context. This sample was taken from a study of metastatic and nonmetastatic thyroid tumors. Among the patients, none had received any treatment before thyroid surgery. MiXCR reprocessed the PCR reads for TCRdb. The sample lists tens of thousands of clones; roughly 26% were seen once. The ends were cut back, 4 bases at V and 2 bases at J, with 18 bases in the middle. The germline CDR1 and CDR2 sequences are DFQATT and SNEGSKA (reference sequence). The CDR3 contains 17 residues. The chain carries TRBV20-1 and TRBJ1-6, with a tentative D call TRBD1 (5 bases). Material: blood. This TCR was sampled from a female donor with papillary thyroid cancer or a benign thyroid nodule (not recorded which). Some clones in this sample may be carry-over from other donors' samples. CDR3 sequence (DNA): TGCAGTGCTAAAGGGACCTTCCTTACCCCCTATAATTCACCCCTCCACTTT. Amino acid sequence: CSAKGTFLTPYNSPLHF.